The 21 T cell receptor beta chains below all came from one sample that was sequenced in a study of blood T cell repertoires in COVID-19. Sequenced by immunoSEQ multiplex PCR; TCRdb stores in-frame clones only, minus some. The data show 120,000 or so clones, with 84% seen just once and 3.5% to 4% held by the top ten. Sequenced material: PBMCs or T cells enriched from blood (not recorded which). The receptors here all came from a woman aged 25 to 45 who had recovered from COVID-19.

This chain connects TRBV5-3 to TRBJ2-7; TRBD2 agrees at 15 bases. TRBV5-3 is known as an ORF, though its function is uncertain. The CDR3 has 16 residues. V dropped 4 bases and J dropped 5; count of bases not matched to a gene: 7. Written as DNA, the CDR3 is TGTGCCAGAAGCCACCGGACTAGCGGGAGGGCCAACGAGCAGTACTTC. Its protein is CARSHRTSGRANEQYF.

The chain is built from TRBV3-1 (or the pseudogene TRBV3-2) and TRBJ1-6; D is perhaps TRBD1 (5 bases). The germline CDR1 and CDR2 sequences are LGHDT and YNNKEL (reference sequence). The CDR3 covers 15 residues. Trimming took off 5 bases at V and 4 bases at J, with 12 bases between the two ends. CDR3 in amino acids: CASSTRQTYNSPLHF. The CDR3 nucleotides read TGTGCCAGCAGCACCCGACAGACTTATAATTCACCCCTCCACTTT.

The gene calls are TRBV6-4 and TRBJ2-1; 7 bases agree with TRBD2. This CDR3 contains 16 residues. Trimming took 2 bases from V and 2 from J; bases not matched to a gene: 6. CDR1 MRHNA and CDR2 SNTAGT come from the germline V gene. Here the CDR3 reads CASSDDPGGPYNEQFF. The CDR3 DNA sequence: TGTGCCAGCAGTGACGATCCGGGAGGTCCCTACAATGAGCAGTTCTTC.

The chain carries TRBV13 and TRBJ2-7, with 9 bases lining up with TRBD1. Germline trimming cut 5 bases from V and 2 bases from J; bases unmatched to any gene: 7. In germline, CDR1 is PRHDT, CDR2 FYEKMQ (reference sequence). The CDR3 length is 15 residues. CDR3 sequence reads: CASSADRTGAYEQYF. In DNA form, the CDR3 reads TGTGCCAGCAGCGCAGACAGGACAGGGGCCTACGAGCAGTACTTC.

The chain uses TRBV7-8 and TRBJ1-4; possible D gene TRBD1, 5 bases. CDR1 and CDR2 (germline): SGHVS, FQNEAQ. V was cut by 5 bases and J by 1 base, with 11 bases left in between. The CDR3 runs 15 residues. CDR3 in amino acids: CASSPSRVTNEKLFF. CDR3 sequence (DNA): TGTGCCAGCAGCCCATCCAGGGTAACTAATGAAAAACTGTTTTTT.

The chain recombines TRBV11-3 with TRBJ2-6, with D tentatively TRBD1 (5 bases). V dropped 1 base and J dropped 2 bases, with 15 bases sitting between them. Germline V gene data show CDR1 as SGHNT and CDR2 as YENEEA. The CDR3 extends over 18 amino acids. The CDR3, as DNA: TGTGCCAGCAGCTTAGGGGGCCCCCCTAGGGCTGGGGCCAACGTCCTGACTTTC. This codes for CASSLGGPPRAGANVLTF. The full variable domain, in which reference TRBV11-3 and TRBJ2-6 provide the parts outside the CDR3, is EAGVVQSPRYKIIEKKQPVAFWCNPISGHNTLYWYLQNLGQGPELLIRYENEEAVDDSQLPKDRFSAERLKGVDSTLKIQPAELGDSAVYLCASSLGGPPRAGANVLTFGAGSRLTVL.

As DNA, the CDR3 is TGTGCCAGCAGTGCGAGGAGACAGGGGTTGAACATTCAGTACTTC. This translates into CASSARRQGLNIQYF. V usage is TRBV6-2 or TRBV6-3 and J usage is TRBJ2-4; 8 bases agree with TRBD1. With 5 bases clipped from V and 7 bases from J, the junction kept 10 bases outside the gene matches. This CDR3 is built from 15 residues. CDR1 and CDR2 (germline): MNHEY, SVGEGT.

The rearrangement links TRBV24-1 to TRBJ2-2; 7 nucleotides align to TRBD1. With V trimmed by 4 bases and J by 9 bases, 13 bases remained unmatched. The CDR3 loop spans 16 amino acids. Looked up from germline, CDR1 is KGHDR and CDR2 is SFDVKD. CDR3 protein: CATSDPTGNPSRELFF. The CDR3 DNA reads as TGTGCCACCAGTGACCCGACAGGGAACCCCTCCAGGGAGCTGTTTTTT.

This clone showed up just once. The CDR3 sequence is CASSRFRQMNTEAFF. The CDR3 nucleotides are TGCGCCAGCAGCCGGTTCAGGCAAATGAACACTGAAGCTTTCTTT. V usage is TRBV4-1 and J usage is TRBJ1-1, with no clear D. CDR1 and CDR2 from the germline V gene are MGHRA and YSYEKL. The CDR3 totals 15 residues. Trimming left V 4 bases short and J 0 bases short, with 12 bases between.

The gene calls are TRBV5-1 and TRBJ2-1, with TRBD1 as a possible D gene (6 bases). The CDR3 is made up of 13 amino acids. The V and J ends lost 8 bases and 7 bases respectively, with 16 bases between them. Germline V gene sequence: CDR1 SGHRS, CDR2 YFSETQ. CDR3: CASSTGRTNEQFF. The CDR3 DNA sequence: TGCGCCAGTTCGACAGGTAGAACTAATGAGCAGTTCTTC.

The rearrangement links TRBV9 to TRBJ1-6; tentative D call: TRBD1 (6 bases). V was pared by 2 bases and J by 4 bases, with 10 bases between. This CDR3 contains 15 residues. Germline lookup yields CDR1 SGDLS and CDR2 YYNGEE. The DNA for the CDR3 is TGTGCCAGCAGCGTCGACGGACAGTATAATTCACCCCTCCACTTT. This translates into CASSVDGQYNSPLHF.

The chain joins TRBV15 to TRBJ2-4; TRBD1 might be the D (5 bases). Germline V gene sequence: CDR1 LNHNV, CDR2 YYDKDF (reference sequence). The V end lost 4 bases, the J end lost 1 base, and 11 bases lay between the germline ends. The CDR3 totals 15 residues. The CDR3 reads CATSTAGWAKNIQYF. The DNA of the CDR3 is TGTGCCACCAGCACGGCAGGGTGGGCCAAAAACATTCAGTACTTC.

This clone has ten or more counts. The gene calls are TRBV27 and TRBJ1-1, with D unclear. CDR1 and CDR2 (germline): MNHEY, SMNVEV (reference sequence). Trimming cost V 3 bases and J 2 bases, with 7 bases left between them. The CDR3 extends over 13 amino acids. The CDR3 is CASSLGRNTEAFF. Here the CDR3 DNA reads TGTGCCAGCAGTTTGGGCAGAAACACTGAAGCTTTCTTT.

The V and J genes are TRBV9 and TRBJ2-7; 10 bases map to TRBD2. This CDR3 is 15 amino acids long. V was pared by 4 bases and J by 0 bases, with 4 bases of the junction left unmatched. Germline V gene data show CDR1 as SGDLS and CDR2 as YYNGEE. This chain's CDR3 is CASSPQREGSYEQYF. The CDR3 coding sequence is TGTGCCAGCAGCCCCCAGCGGGAGGGCTCCTACGAGCAGTACTTC.

The chain recombines TRBV7-9 with TRBJ1-2; D gene ambiguous. Trimming stripped 5 bases from V and 8 bases from J, with 12 bases between. This CDR3 has 12 residues. Looked up from germline, CDR1 is SEHNR and CDR2 is FQNEAQ (reference sequence). CDR3 sequence reads: CASSPATEGYTF. CDR3 in DNA: TGTGCCAGCAGCCCCGCCACTGAGGGCTACACCTTC.

This clone was found many times. The V gene is TRBV30, the J gene TRBJ1-2, with a tentative D call TRBD1 (5 bases). The ends were cut back, 0 bases at V and 5 bases at J, with 16 bases in the middle. Germline V gives CDR1 GTSNPN, CDR2 SVGIG (reference sequence). This CDR3 comprises 15 residues. The CDR3 region has the DNA TGTGCCTGGAGTGTAAAAAACTTGGGGCTTTATGGCTACACCTTC. This gives the protein CAWSVKNLGLYGYTF.

This chain connects TRBV3-1 (or the pseudogene TRBV3-2) to TRBJ1-3; D gene ambiguous. Trimming cost V 2 bases and J 6 bases, with 5 bases left between them. The CDR3 is 12 residues long. Per germline, CDR1 LGHDT and CDR2 YNNKEL (reference sequence). The CDR3 region is CASSQRQNTIYF. Written as DNA, the CDR3 is TGTGCCAGCAGCCAAAGACAAAACACCATATATTTT.

The chain couples TRBV12-3 or TRBV12-4 to TRBJ1-5, with D perhaps matching TRBD1 (6 bases). Trimming removed 1 base from V and 11 bases from J, with 12 bases in between. This CDR3 has 13 residues. CDR3 DNA sequence: TGTGCCAGCAGTTTAGTGCAGGGGACGGCCCAGCATTTT. Its translation is CASSLVQGTAQHF.

The chain has TRBV7-9 and TRBJ2-7, with D tentatively TRBD1 (5 bases). The CDR3 sequence is 15 residues long. V was cut by 1 base and J by 0 bases, with 10 bases left in between. The germline gives CDR1 SEHNR, CDR2 FQNEAQ (reference sequence). CDR3 amino acids: CASSLVIQASYEQYF. The CDR3 DNA reads TGTGCCAGCAGCTTAGTGATACAGGCCTCCTACGAGCAGTACTTC. The full variable domain, rest sourced from reference TRBV7-9 and TRBJ2-7, is DTGVSQNPRHKITKRGQNVTFRCDPISEHNRLYWYRQTLGQGPEFLTYFQNEAQLEKSRLLSDRFSAERPKGSFSTLEIQRTEQGDSAMYLCASSLVIQASYEQYFGPGTRLTVT.

V gene TRBV6-6 combines with J gene TRBJ1-5; a possible D gene is TRBD1 (5 bases). CDR1 MNHNY and CDR2 SVGAGI come from the germline V gene (reference sequence). There are 16 residues in the CDR3. V was cut by 1 base and J by 9 bases, with 19 bases left in between. The CDR3 sequence is CASSYYGGAVVRPQHF. The CDR3 DNA sequence: TGTGCCAGCAGTTACTACGGAGGGGCCGTAGTTCGGCCCCAGCATTTT.

This chain uses TRBV30 with TRBJ1-3; no clear D. Trimming cost V 3 bases and J 2 bases, with 2 bases left between them. The germline V gene encodes CDR1 GTSNPN and CDR2 SVGIG (reference sequence). The CDR3 totals 11 residues. The DNA of the CDR3 is TGTGCCTGGAGCACTGGAAACACCATATATTTT. Its translation is CAWSTGNTIYF.